These T cell receptor beta chains were read from a single sample in a study of blood T cell repertoires in COVID-19. Sequencing was performed with immunoSEQ multiplex PCR; in TCRdb, only in-frame clones are kept and a portion is missing. The sample lists about 480,000 clones; around nine tenths were seen once. The sample taken for sequencing was peripheral blood. The origin of the receptors is a woman in her forties or fifties with COVID-19, enrolled during active disease. CDR3s include the opening cysteine and the closing phenylalanine or tryptophan. A D gene is named only where the DNA matches it firmly. Size is stated for part of the rows, as once, few or many counts, or as a class when the clone is expanded.

D: NA; J: TRBJ1-1; size: once; V: TRBV2; CDR3: CASSRGNLNEAFF; DNA: TGTGCCAGCAGCCGAGGTAATCTTAATGAAGCTTTCTTT
D: TRBD1; J: TRBJ1-2; size: NA; V: TRBV29-1; CDR3: CSVGQGGDYGYTF; DNA: TGCAGCGTCGGACAGGGGGGGGACTATGGCTACACCTTC
D: NA; J: TRBJ1-1; size: few; V: TRBV7-3; CDR3: CASSQTGNTEAFF; DNA: TGTGCCAGCAGTCAGACTGGTAACACTGAAGCTTTCTTT
D: TRBD2; J: TRBJ2-7; size: NA; V: TRBV3-1/TRBV3-2; CDR3: CASSRRTLGVAGSYEQYF; DNA: TGTGCCAGCAGCCGTCGTACCTTGGGGGTAGCGGGGTCCTACGAGCAGTACTTC
D: NA; J: TRBJ1-1; size: NA; V: TRBV5-4; CDR3: CASASGGGPEAFF; DNA: TGTGCCAGCGCAAGTGGCGGGGGCCCCGAAGCTTTCTTT
D: NA; J: TRBJ1-3; size: NA; V: TRBV9; CDR3: CASSGLTGTGNTIYF; DNA: TGTGCCAGCAGCGGTCTTACAGGCACTGGAAACACCATATATTTT
D: NA; J: TRBJ1-5; size: few; V: TRBV30; CDR3: CAWSVGASNQPQHF; DNA: TGTGCCTGGAGTGTAGGAGCTAGCAATCAGCCCCAGCATTTT
D: TRBD2; J: TRBJ2-7; size: NA; V: TRBV2; CDR3: CASSGFSSGFKEQYF; DNA: TGTGCCAGCAGTGGGTTTTCTAGCGGTTTTAAAGAGCAGTACTTC
D: NA; J: TRBJ2-2; size: NA; V: TRBV6-1; CDR3: CASSEGGRAAGELFF; DNA: TGTGCCAGCAGTGAAGGCGGCAGGGCGGCCGGGGAGCTGTTTTTT
D: TRBD1; J: TRBJ1-1; size: NA; V: TRBV7-2; CDR3: CASSRGAGGTEAFF; DNA: TGTGCCAGCAGCCGCGGGGCAGGGGGCACTGAAGCTTTCTTT
D: TRBD2; J: TRBJ2-3; size: NA; V: TRBV19; CDR3: CASSKVRGLDTDTQYF; DNA: TGTGCCAGTAGTAAGGTTAGGGGACTAGACACAGATACGCAGTATTTT
D: NA; J: TRBJ1-1; size: NA; V: TRBV18; CDR3: CASSPPVAVEAFF; DNA: TGTGCCAGCTCACCCCCCGTGGCCGTTGAAGCTTTCTTT
D: TRBD2; J: TRBJ2-3; size: NA; V: TRBV9; CDR3: CASSVEAGGPDTQYF; DNA: TGTGCCAGCAGCGTAGAGGCGGGGGGGCCAGATACGCAGTATTTT
D: NA; J: TRBJ2-7; size: once; V: TRBV27; CDR3: CASSSSRDSSYEQYF; DNA: TGTGCCAGCAGCTCATCCCGGGACTCCTCGTACGAGCAGTACTTC
D: NA; J: TRBJ1-1; size: NA; V: TRBV6-5; CDR3: CASTSHQEGNTEAFF; DNA: TGTGCCAGCACCTCACATCAGGAGGGGAACACTGAAGCTTTCTTT
D: NA; J: TRBJ2-7; size: NA; V: TRBV30; CDR3: CAWRRRDPVFEQYF; DNA: TGTGCCTGGAGGCGGCGGGACCCGGTGTTCGAGCAGTACTTC
D: NA; J: TRBJ1-4; size: NA; V: TRBV2; CDR3: CASNPTSGYDEKLFF; DNA: TGTGCCAGCAACCCAACGTCAGGGTACGATGAAAAACTGTTTTTT
D: TRBD2; J: TRBJ2-7; size: NA; V: TRBV7-3; CDR3: CASSLPPSGGSIAHEQYF; DNA: TGTGCCAGCAGCTTACCGCCTAGCGGGGGGAGTATAGCTCACGAGCAGTACTTC
D: TRBD1; J: TRBJ1-1; size: NA; V: TRBV5-1; CDR3: CASSMTGGNTEAFF; DNA: TGCGCCAGCAGCATGACAGGGGGGAACACTGAAGCTTTCTTT
D: NA; J: TRBJ1-5; size: NA; V: TRBV28; CDR3: CASRAPGGNQPQHF; DNA: TGTGCCAGCAGGGCCCCGGGGGGCAATCAGCCCCAGCATTTT
D: NA; J: TRBJ2-7; size: NA; V: TRBV11-2; CDR3: CASSLVEDYEQYF; DNA: TGTGCCAGCAGCTTAGTGGAGGACTACGAGCAGTACTTC
D: TRBD1; J: TRBJ1-5; size: NA; V: TRBV6-5; CDR3: CASRRGQGDQPQHF; DNA: TGTGCCAGCAGACGGGGACAGGGTGATCAGCCCCAGCATTTT
D: TRBD1; J: TRBJ2-7; size: NA; V: TRBV27; CDR3: CASSRAGQGLYEQYF; DNA: TGTGCCAGCAGCCGGGCGGGACAGGGACTCTACGAGCAGTACTTC
D: NA; J: TRBJ2-5; size: NA; V: TRBV27; CDR3: CASSRQPLGGQYF; DNA: TGTGCCAGCAGCCGACAGCCGCTGGGGGGACAGTACTTC